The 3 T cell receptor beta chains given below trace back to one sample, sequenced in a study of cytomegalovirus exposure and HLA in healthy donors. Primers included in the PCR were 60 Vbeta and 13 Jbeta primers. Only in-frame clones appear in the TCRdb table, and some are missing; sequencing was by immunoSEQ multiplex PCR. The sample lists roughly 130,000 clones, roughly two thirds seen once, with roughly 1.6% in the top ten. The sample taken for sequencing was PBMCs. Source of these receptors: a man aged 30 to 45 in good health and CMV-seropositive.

CDR3 sequence reads: CASIHYTGGDEKLFF. The DNA for the CDR3 is TGTGCCAGCATCCACTATACGGGGGGAGATGAAAAACTGTTTTTT. The genes are TRBV7-9 and TRBJ1-4, with TRBD1 as a possible D gene (5 bases). Germline V lookup: CDR1 SEHNR, CDR2 FQNEAQ (reference sequence). The CDR3 length is 15 residues. V was cut by 7 bases and J by 6 bases, with 18 bases left in between.

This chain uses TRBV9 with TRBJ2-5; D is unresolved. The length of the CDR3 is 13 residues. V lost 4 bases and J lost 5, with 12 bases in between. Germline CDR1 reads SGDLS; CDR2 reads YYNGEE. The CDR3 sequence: CASSPRSEETQYF. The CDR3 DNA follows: TGTGCCAGCAGCCCCAGGTCTGAGGAGACCCAGTACTTC.

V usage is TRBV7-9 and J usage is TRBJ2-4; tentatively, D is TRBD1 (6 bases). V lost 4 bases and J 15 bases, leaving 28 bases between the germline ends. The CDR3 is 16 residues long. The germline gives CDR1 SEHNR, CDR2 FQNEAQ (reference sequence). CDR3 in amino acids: CASSWQQGLSQNPLYF. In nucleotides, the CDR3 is TGTGCCAGCAGCTGGCAACAGGGTTTAAGCCAGAACCCTCTGTACTTC.